The next 26 T cell receptor beta chains were all read from a single sample in a study of blood T cell repertoires in COVID-19. Sequenced by immunoSEQ multiplex PCR; TCRdb stores in-frame clones only, minus some. The sample has some 280,000 clones, approximately 91% seen once. Sequencing was carried out using peripheral blood. These receptors all stem from a woman aged 60 to 75 with acute or convalescent COVID-19.

The chain combines TRBV10-3 with TRBJ2-5; D is possibly TRBD2 (5 bases). Germline loops: CDR1 ENHRY, CDR2 SYGVKD. V was cut by 10 bases and J by 5 bases, with 20 bases left in between. The CDR3 is 14 residues long. CDR3: CATAKGPGKETQYF. CDR3 DNA sequence: TGTGCCACCGCGAAGGGCCCGGGGAAGGAGACCCAGTACTTC.

As concerns this clone: Within the sample, other DNA sequences also encode this same CDR3. The CDR3 nucleotides are TGTGCCAGTAGCCGAACAGGGTCTGGCACAGATACGCAGTATTTT. Translating gives CASSRTGSGTDTQYF. V usage is TRBV19 and J usage is TRBJ2-3; D might be TRBD1 (6 bases). Trimming left V 6 bases short and J 1 base short, with 14 bases between. The CDR3 runs to 15 residues. CDR1 LNHDA and CDR2 SQIVND come from the germline V gene (reference sequence). Full variable domain (rest looked up from reference TRBV19 and TRBJ2-3): DGGITQSPKYLFRKEGQNVTLSCEQNLNHDAMYWYRQDPGQGLRLIYYSQIVNDFQKGDIAEGYSVSREKKESFPLTVTSAQKNPTAFYLCASSRTGSGTDTQYFGPGTRLTVL.

The chain combines TRBV4-2 with TRBJ1-2; 7 bases map to TRBD1. With V trimmed by 0 bases and J by 2 bases, 12 bases remained unmatched. Per the germline V gene, CDR1 is LGHNA and CDR2 is YNFKEQ. The CDR3 is made up of 18 amino acids. The CDR3 sequence is CASSQELTGGQQNYGYTF. The CDR3 DNA sequence: TGTGCCAGCAGCCAAGAGTTAACCGGGGGACAGCAAAACTATGGCTACACCTTC.

The chain joins TRBV27 to TRBJ2-5; 7 bases fit TRBD2. The CDR3 length is 14 residues. V shed 5 bases, J shed 5 bases, and the junction held 8 bases outside the gene matches. The V gene's germline CDR1 is MNHEY and CDR2 SMNVEV (reference sequence). For the CDR3, the DNA is TGTGCCAGCAGTGTTTCTAGCGGAGGGGAGACCCAGTACTTC. It yields the protein CASSVSSGGETQYF.

The V call is TRBV5-1, the J call TRBJ2-7, with 7 bases lining up with TRBD1. This CDR3 region has 14 residues. Germline V gene lookup returns CDR1 SGHRS and CDR2 YFSETQ. J lost 4 bases, V lost 4 bases, and 8 bases had no gene match. The CDR3 region is CASSTRQGGYEQYF. CDR3 DNA sequence: TGCGCCAGCAGCACAAGACAGGGTGGTTACGAGCAGTACTTC.

The chain joins TRBV3-1 (or the pseudogene TRBV3-2) to TRBJ1-2; the D is unclear. Trimming took off 1 base at V and 10 bases at J, with 7 bases between the two ends. The CDR3 loop spans 11 amino acids. CDR1 is LGHDT, CDR2 YNNKEL, per germline (reference sequence). The chain's CDR3 is CASSQVLDYTF. The CDR3 DNA follows: TGTGCCAGCAGCCAAGTTCTAGACTACACCTTC.

The chain is built from TRBV27 and TRBJ1-2; no clear D gene. Germline CDR1 is MNHEY and CDR2 is SMNVEV (reference sequence). The V and J ends lost 2 bases and 4 bases respectively, with 8 bases between them. The CDR3 runs to 13 residues. CDR3 sequence: CASSLSGFYGYTF. The CDR3 DNA reads TGTGCCAGCAGTTTAAGCGGATTCTATGGCTACACCTTC.

V usage is TRBV7-9 and J usage is TRBJ2-3; the D gene is possibly TRBD1 (5 bases). Trimming pared 3 bases from V and 0 bases from J, leaving 10 bases between. Germline-derived CDR1 and CDR2 are SEHNR and FQNEAQ (reference sequence). The CDR3 runs 15 residues. As DNA, the CDR3 is TGTGCCAGCAGCTTGGGGCGAGACAGCACAGATACGCAGTATTTT. It codes for CASSLGRDSTDTQYF.

This sequence joins TRBV15 and TRBJ1-5, with a possible D match to TRBD1 (5 bases). The CDR3 runs 14 residues. Germline V gene data show CDR1 as LNHNV and CDR2 as YYDKDF (reference sequence). Trimming left V 5 bases short and J 6 bases short, with 14 bases between. In DNA, the CDR3 is TGTGCCACCAGCCGGGGGGAGGCAGGTCAGCCCCAGCATTTT. It encodes CATSRGEAGQPQHF.

The chain recombines TRBV11-1 with TRBJ2-3, with a tentative D call TRBD2 (5 bases). The CDR3 is made up of 15 amino acids. Per the germline V gene, CDR1 is SGHAT and CDR2 is FQDESV (reference sequence). With 1 base removed from V and 4 bases from J, the gap between germline ends came to 12 bases. The CDR3: CASSLGFEGADTQYF. For the CDR3, the DNA is TGTGCCAGCAGCTTAGGCTTCGAGGGCGCAGATACGCAGTATTTT. Supplemented by reference TRBV11-1 and TRBJ2-3, the full variable domain reads EAEVAQSPRYKITEKSQAVAFWCDPISGHATLYWYRQILGQGPELLVQFQDESVVDDSQLPKDRFSAERLKGVDSTLKIQPAELGDSAMYLCASSLGFEGADTQYFGPGTRLTVL.

The chain uses TRBV20-1 and TRBJ2-7; 10 positions match TRBD2. This CDR3 is 16 amino acids long. CDR1 and CDR2 from the germline V gene are DFQATT and SNEGSKA (reference sequence). J gave up 2 bases and V 3 bases, and 10 bases lay outside the gene matches. As DNA, the CDR3 is TGCAGTGCTAGTCTTAGCGGGAGGAAGATTCCCTACGAGCAGTACTTC. Translation gives CSASLSGRKIPYEQYF.

The chain couples TRBV11-1 to TRBJ2-7; 8 bases map to TRBD2. With V trimmed by 10 bases and J by 0 bases, 11 bases remained unmatched. Germline V lookup: CDR1 SGHAT, CDR2 FQDESV (reference sequence). The CDR3 has 15 residues. The CDR3 sequence is CAISLAGQSSYEQYF. DNA for the CDR3: TGTGCCATTTCCTTAGCGGGGCAGAGCTCCTACGAGCAGTACTTC. The variable domain in full, completed from reference TRBV11-1 and TRBJ2-7, reads EAEVAQSPRYKITEKSQAVAFWCDPISGHATLYWYRQILGQGPELLVQFQDESVVDDSQLPKDRFSAERLKGVDSTLKIQPAELGDSAMYLCAISLAGQSSYEQYFGPGTRLTVT.

This clone has just one count. CDR3 in amino acids: CASSAAGGAYEQFF. DNA of the CDR3: TGTGCCAGCTCTGCGGCGGGTGGAGCTTATGAGCAGTTCTTC. J is TRBJ2-1 and V is TRBV18, with TRBD2 as a possible D gene (5 bases). CDR1 is KGHSH and CDR2 is LQKENI in the germline V gene. V lost 6 bases to trimming and J lost 8 bases, with 17 bases between them. This CDR3 has 14 residues.

This clone was seen a handful of times. The rearrangement joins TRBV2 to TRBJ1-5, with a tentative D call TRBD1 (6 bases). The CDR3 length is 15 residues. Trimming cost V 6 bases and J 4 bases, with 16 bases left between them. In germline, CDR1 is SNHLY, CDR2 FYNNEI. Written as DNA, the CDR3 is TGTGCCAGCAGGTTACAGGGCAACCCAAATCAGCCCCAGCATTTT. Protein product: CASRLQGNPNQPQHF.

The chain uses TRBV19 and TRBJ1-1; 12 bases are a match to TRBD1. Looked up from germline, CDR1 is LNHDA and CDR2 is SQIVND (reference sequence). Trimming removed 2 bases from V and 5 bases from J; junction bases left unmatched: 9. The CDR3 consists of 17 residues. DNA of the CDR3: TGTGCCAGTAGTATACTCCGGGACAGGGGGCCGGGGACTGAAGCTTTCTTT. It translates to CASSILRDRGPGTEAFF.

This clone appeared a single time. The chain carries TRBV2 and TRBJ1-1; 8 positions agree with TRBD1. Germline CDR1 and CDR2: SNHLY and FYNNEI. The CDR3 has 14 residues. Unmatched junction bases numbered 5, after V lost 4 bases and J lost 4 bases. The chain's CDR3 is CASSVQGGGTEAFF. The CDR3, as DNA: TGTGCCAGCAGTGTACAGGGGGGAGGCACTGAAGCTTTCTTT.

The chain carries TRBV27 and TRBJ1-6; TRBD1 might be the D (6 bases). The V gene lost 6 bases and the J gene lost 0 bases, with 12 bases spanning the gap. Germline V lookup: CDR1 MNHEY, CDR2 SMNVEV (reference sequence). The length of the CDR3 is 16 residues. CDR3 nucleotide sequence: TGTGCCAGCAGGATATCGACAGGCTCCTATAATTCACCCCTCCACTTT. This codes for CASRISTGSYNSPLHF.

CDR3 nucleotide sequence: TGTGCCATCAGTGAGCCCCGACAGGGGTACACCGGGGAGCTGTTTTTT. Translated: CAISEPRQGYTGELFF. The chain is built from TRBV10-3 and TRBJ2-2; TRBD1 matches 8 bases. Trimming took 2 bases from V and 3 from J; bases not matched to a gene: 5. CDR1 ENHRY and CDR2 SYGVKD come from the germline V gene. The CDR3 spans 16 residues.

The chain carries TRBV6-5 and TRBJ2-2; D is possibly TRBD2 (6 bases). The CDR3 is 16 amino acids. The V gene lost 2 bases and the J gene lost 6 bases, with 16 bases spanning the gap. Germline CDR1 and CDR2: MNHEY and SVGAGI. The CDR3 here is CASSYRSGSGAGELFF. The CDR3 nucleotides are TGTGCCAGCAGTTACCGCTCGGGTTCGGGGGCCGGGGAGCTGTTTTTT.

The J gene is TRBJ2-5, the V gene TRBV19; possible D gene TRBD1, 5 bases. The V and J ends lost 3 bases and 3 bases respectively, with 8 bases between them. Germline lookup yields CDR1 LNHDA and CDR2 SQIVND (reference sequence). The CDR3 has 13 residues. CDR3 DNA: TGTGCCAGTAGTATCGACAGCGAAGAGACCCAGTACTTC. Amino acid sequence: CASSIDSEETQYF.

The CDR3 sequence is CASSVTSGGANEQFF. The CDR3 region has the DNA TGTGCCAGCAGCGTGACTAGCGGGGGGGCGAATGAGCAGTTCTTC. The chain couples TRBV7-2 to TRBJ2-1; 14 bases are shared with TRBD2. V trimming: 5 bases; J trimming: 7 bases; junction bases outside the gene matches: 4. Per the germline V gene, CDR1 is SGHTA and CDR2 is FQGNSA. CDR3 length equals 15 residues.

The chain has TRBV10-3 and TRBJ1-2; 7 positions agree with TRBD1. Trimming removed 10 bases from V and 1 base from J; junction bases left unmatched: 12. The CDR3 is 15 amino acids. Germline V gene data show CDR1 as ENHRY and CDR2 as SYGVKD. The CDR3 DNA sequence: TGTGCCAGTGCCCTAGGGACAGCTCTTAACTATGGCTACACCTTC. This sequence encodes CASALGTALNYGYTF.

Concerning this clone: The same CDR3 arises from other DNA sequences in this sample as well. The CDR3 DNA reads TGTGCCAGTAGGCCGGGACTAGCGGGAGCCGGGGAGCTGTTTTTT. Translated: CASRPGLAGAGELFF. This sequence joins TRBV27 and TRBJ2-2; 14 positions match TRBD2. V was pared by 9 bases and J by 6 bases, with 6 bases of the junction left unmatched. The germline gives CDR1 MNHEY, CDR2 SMNVEV (reference sequence). CDR3 length: 15 residues.

The J gene is TRBJ2-3, the V gene TRBV27; 9 bases are a match to TRBD1. Germline trimming cut 4 bases from V and 1 base from J; bases unmatched to any gene: 3. Germline V gives CDR1 MNHEY, CDR2 SMNVEV (reference sequence). CDR3 size: 15 residues. The CDR3 loop reads CASSSRDRGTDTQYF. The CDR3 DNA follows: TGTGCCAGCAGTTCCCGGGACAGGGGCACAGATACGCAGTATTTT.

CDR3 in DNA: TGTGCCAGCAGCTTCTGGAGGGGAAGCTCTGGAAACACCATATATTTT. Translation gives CASSFWRGSSGNTIYF. The gene calls are TRBV7-2 and TRBJ1-3, with D perhaps matching TRBD1 (5 bases). CDR1 and CDR2 (germline): SGHTA, FQGNSA. This CDR3 spans 16 amino acids. V lost 3 bases to trimming and J lost 0 bases, with 12 bases between them.

The chain is built from TRBV7-9 and TRBJ1-4; 11 bases are a match to TRBD1. Germline trimming cut 5 bases from V and 5 bases from J; bases unmatched to any gene: 4. Looked up from germline, CDR1 is SEHNR and CDR2 is FQNEAQ (reference sequence). CDR3 size: 15 residues. DNA of the CDR3: TGTGCCAGCAGCACTAGGACAGGGGGCAATGAAAAACTGTTTTTT. Translation: CASSTRTGGNEKLFF.